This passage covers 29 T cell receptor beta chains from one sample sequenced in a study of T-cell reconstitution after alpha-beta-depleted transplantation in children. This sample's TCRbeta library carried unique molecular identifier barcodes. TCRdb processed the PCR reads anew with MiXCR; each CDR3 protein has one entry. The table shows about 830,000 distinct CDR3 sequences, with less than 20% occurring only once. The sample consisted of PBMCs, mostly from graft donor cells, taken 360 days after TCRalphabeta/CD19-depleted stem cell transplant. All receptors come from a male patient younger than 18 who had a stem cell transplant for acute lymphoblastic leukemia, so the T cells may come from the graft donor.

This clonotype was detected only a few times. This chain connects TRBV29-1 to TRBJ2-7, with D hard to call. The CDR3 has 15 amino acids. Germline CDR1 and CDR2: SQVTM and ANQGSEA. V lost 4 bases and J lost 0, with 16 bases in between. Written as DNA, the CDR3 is TGCAGCGTTGCTCCTCAGGACCGACACTCCTACGAGCAGTACTTC. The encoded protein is CSVAPQDRHSYEQYF.

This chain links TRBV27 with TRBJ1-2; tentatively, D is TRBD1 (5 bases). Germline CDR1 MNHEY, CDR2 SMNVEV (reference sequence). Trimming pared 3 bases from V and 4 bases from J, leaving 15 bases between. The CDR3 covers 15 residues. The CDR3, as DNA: TGTGCCAGCAGTTTGAGGGACGGCTTTGGCTATGGCTACACCTTC. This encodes CASSLRDGFGYGYTF.

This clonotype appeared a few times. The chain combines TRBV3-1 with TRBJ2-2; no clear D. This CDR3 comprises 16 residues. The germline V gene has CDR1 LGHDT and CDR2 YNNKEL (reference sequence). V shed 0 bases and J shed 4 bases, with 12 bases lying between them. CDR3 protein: CASSQDVGVTTGELFF. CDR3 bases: TGTGCCAGCAGCCAAGATGTGGGCGTGACCACCGGGGAGCTGTTTTTT.

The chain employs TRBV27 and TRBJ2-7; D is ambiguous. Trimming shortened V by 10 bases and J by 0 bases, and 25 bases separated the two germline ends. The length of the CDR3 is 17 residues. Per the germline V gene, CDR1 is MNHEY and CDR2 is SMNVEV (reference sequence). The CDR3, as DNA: TGTGCCACCCTCCACGGGCCTGGGATACACCCCTCCTACGAGCAGTACTTC. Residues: CATLHGPGIHPSYEQYF.

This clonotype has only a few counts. CDR3: CASSLTSGRAPYNEQFF. Written as DNA, the CDR3 is TGTGCCAGCAGCTTAACTAGCGGGAGGGCCCCCTACAATGAGCAGTTCTTC. The chain combines TRBV7-3 with TRBJ2-1, with TRBD2 matching 11 bases. The CDR3 sequence is 17 residues long. CDR1 and CDR2 (germline): SGHTA, FQGTGA. Trimming removed 0 bases from V and 2 bases from J; junction bases left unmatched: 3.

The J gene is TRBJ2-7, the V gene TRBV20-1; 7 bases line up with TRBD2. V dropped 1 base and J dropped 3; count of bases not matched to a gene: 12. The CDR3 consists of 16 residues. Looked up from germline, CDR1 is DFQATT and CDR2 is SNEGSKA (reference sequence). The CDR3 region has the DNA TGCAGTGCTAGAGGGGGCCGGGACTGGGAGGGCTACGAGCAGTACTTC. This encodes CSARGGRDWEGYEQYF.

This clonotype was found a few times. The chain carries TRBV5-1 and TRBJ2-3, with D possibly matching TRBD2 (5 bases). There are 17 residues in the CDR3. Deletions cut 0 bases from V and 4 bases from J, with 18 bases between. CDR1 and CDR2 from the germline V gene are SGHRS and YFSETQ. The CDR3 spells CASSLELAAPEADTQYF. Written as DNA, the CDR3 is TGCGCCAGCAGCTTGGAACTCGCGGCCCCGGAGGCAGATACGCAGTATTTT.

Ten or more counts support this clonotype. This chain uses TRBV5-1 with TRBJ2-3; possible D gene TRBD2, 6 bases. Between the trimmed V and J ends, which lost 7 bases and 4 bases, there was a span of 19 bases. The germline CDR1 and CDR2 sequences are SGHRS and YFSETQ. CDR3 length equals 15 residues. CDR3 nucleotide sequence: TGCGCCAGCGGCGACCCTCGGGAGCCGGCAGATACGCAGTATTTT. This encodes CASGDPREPADTQYF.

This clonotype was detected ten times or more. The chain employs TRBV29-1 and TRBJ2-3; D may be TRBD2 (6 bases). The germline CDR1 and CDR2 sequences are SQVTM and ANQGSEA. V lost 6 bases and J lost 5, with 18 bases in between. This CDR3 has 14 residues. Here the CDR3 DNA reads TGCAGCGTCCCCGGGGTACTAGCAGTAGATACGCAGTATTTT. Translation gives CSVPGVLAVDTQYF.

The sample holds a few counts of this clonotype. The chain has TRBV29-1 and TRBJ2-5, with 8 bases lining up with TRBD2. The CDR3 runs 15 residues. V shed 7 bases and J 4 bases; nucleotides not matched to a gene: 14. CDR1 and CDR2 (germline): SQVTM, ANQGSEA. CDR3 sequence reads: CSETTGGVGGETQYF. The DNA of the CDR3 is TGCAGCGAGACTACGGGAGGGGTTGGTGGAGAGACCCAGTACTTC.

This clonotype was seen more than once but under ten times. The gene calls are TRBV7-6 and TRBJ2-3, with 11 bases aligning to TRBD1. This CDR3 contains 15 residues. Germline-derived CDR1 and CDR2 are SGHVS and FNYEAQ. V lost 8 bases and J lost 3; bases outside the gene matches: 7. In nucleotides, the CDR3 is TGTGCCAGCCGATCCGGGGACAGGGGGACAGATACGCAGTATTTT. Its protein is CASRSGDRGTDTQYF.

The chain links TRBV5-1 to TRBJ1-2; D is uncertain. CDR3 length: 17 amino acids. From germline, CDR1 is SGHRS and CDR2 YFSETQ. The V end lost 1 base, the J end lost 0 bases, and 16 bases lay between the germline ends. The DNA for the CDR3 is TGCGCCAGCAGCTTGTTTCACTCTGAGACCGCTAACTATGGCTACACCTTC. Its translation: CASSLFHSETANYGYTF. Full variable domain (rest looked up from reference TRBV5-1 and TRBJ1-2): KAGVTQTPRYLIKTRGQQVTLSCSPISGHRSVSWYQQTPGQGLQFLFEYFSETQRNKGNFPGRFSGRQFSNSRSEMNVSTLELGDSALYLCASSLFHSETANYGYTFGSGTRLTVV.

The CDR3 nucleotides read TGCGCCAGCAGCCAAGACAGCTATGTAGCGTTAGGCACCGGGGAGCTGTTTTTT. It codes for CASSQDSYVALGTGELFF. V and J are TRBV4-1 and TRBJ2-2; maybe TRBD2 (5 bases). In germline, CDR1 is MGHRA, CDR2 YSYEKL. The CDR3 loop spans 18 amino acids. Trimming shortened V by 0 bases and J by 4 bases, and 18 bases separated the two germline ends.

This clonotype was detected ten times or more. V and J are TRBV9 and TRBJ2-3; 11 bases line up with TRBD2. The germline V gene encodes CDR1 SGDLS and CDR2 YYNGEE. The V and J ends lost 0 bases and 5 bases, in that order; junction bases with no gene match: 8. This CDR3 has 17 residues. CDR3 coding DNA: TGTGCCAGCAGCGTAGAGGGTAGCGGGAGGGCCATAGATACGCAGTATTTT. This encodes CASSVEGSGRAIDTQYF.

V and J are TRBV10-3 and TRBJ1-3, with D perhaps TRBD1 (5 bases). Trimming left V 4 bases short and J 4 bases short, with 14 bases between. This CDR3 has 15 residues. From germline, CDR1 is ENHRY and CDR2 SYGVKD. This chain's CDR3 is CAISGSQGPGNTIYF. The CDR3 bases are TGTGCCATCAGTGGGTCCCAGGGACCGGGAAACACCATATATTTT.

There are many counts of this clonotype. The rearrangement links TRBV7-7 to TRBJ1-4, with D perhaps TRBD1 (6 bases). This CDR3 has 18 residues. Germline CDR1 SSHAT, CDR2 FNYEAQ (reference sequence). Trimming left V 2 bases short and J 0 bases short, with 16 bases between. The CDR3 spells CASSLSPTGFATNEKLFF. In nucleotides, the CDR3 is TGTGCCAGCAGCTTATCTCCCACAGGGTTTGCAACTAATGAAAAACTGTTTTTT.

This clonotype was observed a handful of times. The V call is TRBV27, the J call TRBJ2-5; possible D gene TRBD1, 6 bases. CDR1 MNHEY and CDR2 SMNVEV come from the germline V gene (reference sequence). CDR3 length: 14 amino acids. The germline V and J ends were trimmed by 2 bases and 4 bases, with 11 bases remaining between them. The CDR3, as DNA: TGTGCCAGCAGTTTAATAGGACAGTCAGAGACCCAGTACTTC. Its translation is CASSLIGQSETQYF.

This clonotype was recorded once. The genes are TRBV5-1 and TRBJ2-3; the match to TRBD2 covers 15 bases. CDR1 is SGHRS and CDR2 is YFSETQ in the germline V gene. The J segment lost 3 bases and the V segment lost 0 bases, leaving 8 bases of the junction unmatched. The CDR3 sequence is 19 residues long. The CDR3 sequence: CASSLGGRGTSGRTDTQYF. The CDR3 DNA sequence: TGCGCCAGCAGCTTGGGAGGACGAGGGACTAGCGGGAGGACAGATACGCAGTATTTT. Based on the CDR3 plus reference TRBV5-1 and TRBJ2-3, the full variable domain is KAGVTQTPRYLIKTRGQQVTLSCSPISGHRSVSWYQQTPGQGLQFLFEYFSETQRNKGNFPGRFSGRQFSNSRSEMNVSTLELGDSALYLCASSLGGRGTSGRTDTQYFGPGTRLTVL.

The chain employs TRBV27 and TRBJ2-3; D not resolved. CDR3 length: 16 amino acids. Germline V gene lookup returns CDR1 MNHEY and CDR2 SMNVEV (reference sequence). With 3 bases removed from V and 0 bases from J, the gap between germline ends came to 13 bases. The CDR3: CASSLSLASSTDTQYF. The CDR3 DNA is TGTGCCAGCAGTTTGTCCCTGGCGTCTAGCACAGATACGCAGTATTTT.

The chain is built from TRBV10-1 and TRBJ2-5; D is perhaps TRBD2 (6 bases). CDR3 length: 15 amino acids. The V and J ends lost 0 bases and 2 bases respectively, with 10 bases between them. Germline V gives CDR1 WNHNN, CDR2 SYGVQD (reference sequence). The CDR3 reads CASSESREGQETQYF. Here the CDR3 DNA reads TGCGCCAGCAGTGAGTCGCGGGAAGGACAAGAGACCCAGTACTTC.

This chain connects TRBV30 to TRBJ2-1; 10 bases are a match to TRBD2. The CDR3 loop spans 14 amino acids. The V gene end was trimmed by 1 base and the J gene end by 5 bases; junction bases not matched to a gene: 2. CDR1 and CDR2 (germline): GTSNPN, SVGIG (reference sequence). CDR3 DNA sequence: TGTGCCTGGAGTGGGGGACTAGCGAACAATGAGCAGTTCTTC. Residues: CAWSGGLANNEQFF.

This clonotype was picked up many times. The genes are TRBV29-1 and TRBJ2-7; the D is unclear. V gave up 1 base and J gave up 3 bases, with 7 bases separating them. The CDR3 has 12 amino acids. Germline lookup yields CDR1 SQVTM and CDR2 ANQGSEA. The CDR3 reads CSVEGQHYEQYF. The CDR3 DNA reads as TGCAGCGTTGAAGGGCAGCACTACGAGCAGTACTTC.

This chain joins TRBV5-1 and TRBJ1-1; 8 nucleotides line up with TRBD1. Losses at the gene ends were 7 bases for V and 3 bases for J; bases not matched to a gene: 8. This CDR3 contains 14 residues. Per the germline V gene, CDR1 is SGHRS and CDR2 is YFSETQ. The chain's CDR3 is CASGMDRVDTEAFF. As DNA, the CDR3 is TGCGCCAGCGGGATGGACAGGGTGGACACTGAAGCTTTCTTT.

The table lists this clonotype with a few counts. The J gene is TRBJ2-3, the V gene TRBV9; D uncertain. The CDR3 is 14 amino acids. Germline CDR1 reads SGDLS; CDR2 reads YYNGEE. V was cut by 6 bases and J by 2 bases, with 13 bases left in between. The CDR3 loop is CASTTGYPTDTQYF. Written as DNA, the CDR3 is TGTGCCAGCACCACGGGTTACCCCACAGATACGCAGTATTTT.

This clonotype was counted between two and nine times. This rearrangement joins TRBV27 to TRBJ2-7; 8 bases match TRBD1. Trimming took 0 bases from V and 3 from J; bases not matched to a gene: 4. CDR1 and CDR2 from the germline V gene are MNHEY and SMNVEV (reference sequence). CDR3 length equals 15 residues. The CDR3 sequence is CASSLSQGADYEQYF. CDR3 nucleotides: TGTGCCAGCAGTTTATCGCAGGGGGCGGACTACGAGCAGTACTTC.

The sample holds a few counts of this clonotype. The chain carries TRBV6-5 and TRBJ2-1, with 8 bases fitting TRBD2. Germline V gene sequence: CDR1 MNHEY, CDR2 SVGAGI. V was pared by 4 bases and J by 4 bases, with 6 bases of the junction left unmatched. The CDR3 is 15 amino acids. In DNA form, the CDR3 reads TGTGCCAGCAGTTCCCCGACTAGCGTATACAATGAGCAGTTCTTC. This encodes CASSSPTSVYNEQFF.

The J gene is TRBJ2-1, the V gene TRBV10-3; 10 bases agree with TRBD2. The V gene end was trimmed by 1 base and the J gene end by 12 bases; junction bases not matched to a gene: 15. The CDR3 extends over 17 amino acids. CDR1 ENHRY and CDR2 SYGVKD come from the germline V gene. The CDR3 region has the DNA TGTGCCATCAGTGAGTGGGGGACTAGCGCGATGAGGCTTTTGCAGTTCTTC. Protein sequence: CAISEWGTSAMRLLQFF.

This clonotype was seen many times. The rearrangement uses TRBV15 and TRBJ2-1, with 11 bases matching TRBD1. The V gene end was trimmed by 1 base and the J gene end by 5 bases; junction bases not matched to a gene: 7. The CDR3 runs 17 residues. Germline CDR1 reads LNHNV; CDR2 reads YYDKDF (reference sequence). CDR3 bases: TGTGCCACCAGCAGAGGGGGGACAGGGGGGGTGAACAATGAGCAGTTCTTC. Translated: CATSRGGTGGVNNEQFF.

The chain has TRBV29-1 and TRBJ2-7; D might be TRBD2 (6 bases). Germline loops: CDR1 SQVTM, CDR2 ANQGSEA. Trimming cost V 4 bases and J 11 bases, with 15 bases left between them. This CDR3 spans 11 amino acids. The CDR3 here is CSVVVGTLKYF. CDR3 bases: TGCAGCGTTGTGGTCGGGACTCTTAAGTACTTC.